The 18 T cell receptor beta chains presented below share a single source sample, sequenced in a study of regulatory T cells in long-lasting Graves disease. Combining iRepertoire HTBI primers with Arm-PCR of CDR3 regions, the authors built TCR beta libraries. TCRdb analysed the multiplex PCR reads with MiXCR anew, one entry per CDR3 protein. The data hold 620,000 or so distinct CDR3 sequences, with around 15% observed a single time. As for time point: newly diagnosed GD, antithyroid drugs for less than 3 months. RNA extracted from PBMCs served as the sequencing template. A further study also used this sample, focusing on T cells in Graves' hyperthyroidism and ophthalmopathy.

Here the sequenced sample was peripheral blood mononuclear cells (PBMCs), taken at new diagnosis, from a patient treated with antithyroid drugs. Receptor source: a woman under 40 with Graves disease.

In this sample, this clonotype turned up a few times. In DNA, the CDR3 is TGCAGTGCTAGGGGCCTAGTGATTTCTTACAATGAGCAGTTCTTC. It yields the protein CSARGLVISYNEQFF. V gene TRBV20-1 combines with J gene TRBJ2-1; D uncertain. Trimming took off 3 bases at V and 4 bases at J, with 16 bases between the two ends. The CDR3 is 15 amino acids. Germline V gives CDR1 DFQATT, CDR2 SNEGSKA (reference sequence).

This clonotype was recorded at least ten times. The chain is built from TRBV6-5 and TRBJ2-7; 12 bases line up with TRBD1. The CDR3 covers 17 residues. J lost 5 bases, V lost 0 bases, and 8 bases had no gene match. Per the germline V gene, CDR1 is MNHEY and CDR2 is SVGAGI. This CDR3 is CASSYSISGTGGHEQYF. In DNA, the CDR3 is TGTGCCAGCAGTTACTCGATCTCGGGGACAGGGGGCCACGAGCAGTACTTC.

This clonotype was seen many times. The chain uses TRBV6-5 and TRBJ1-5; D unresolved. V was trimmed by 4 bases and J by 5 bases, leaving 9 bases between them. This CDR3 has 13 amino acids. The germline V gene encodes CDR1 MNHEY and CDR2 SVGAGI. CDR3: CASSSRQDQPQHF. As DNA, the CDR3 is TGTGCCAGCAGTTCCAGGCAGGATCAGCCCCAGCATTTT.

This clonotype was seen a handful of times. The conserved closing phenylalanine or tryptophan is absent in this CDR3, likely reflecting a read error. The chain employs TRBV11-2 and TRBJ2-1; the match to TRBD2 covers 8 bases. Losses at the gene ends were 1 base for V and 9 bases for J; bases not matched to a gene: 5. CDR3 length: 14 amino acids. Germline V gives CDR1 SGHAT, CDR2 FQNNGV. The CDR3 DNA sequence: TGTGCCAGCAGCTTAGCGGGAGGGCCGAGTGAGCAGTTCCTC. Translation: CASSLAGGPSEQFL.

The genes are TRBV30 and TRBJ2-2; the match to TRBD1 covers 9 bases. The V and J ends lost 1 base and 1 base, in that order; junction bases with no gene match: 1. There are 15 residues in the CDR3. Per germline, CDR1 GTSNPN and CDR2 SVGIG (reference sequence). The CDR3 nucleotides are TGTGCCTGGAGTGGGGGACAGGGGAACACCGGGGAGCTGTTTTTT. It is translated as CAWSGGQGNTGELFF.

This sequence joins TRBV6-5 and TRBJ1-2, with D possibly being TRBD1 (5 bases). Germline-derived CDR1 and CDR2 are MNHEY and SVGAGI. The V gene lost 0 bases and the J gene lost 6 bases, with 20 bases spanning the gap. The CDR3 loop spans 17 amino acids. Here the CDR3 reads CASSYSKGAPPWDGYTF. In DNA form, the CDR3 reads TGTGCCAGCAGTTACTCGAAAGGGGCACCGCCCTGGGATGGCTACACCTTC.

This clonotype was counted a few times. The rearrangement uses TRBV6-1 and TRBJ1-2; 9 bases align to TRBD1. The CDR3 covers 14 residues. Per the germline V gene, CDR1 is MNHNS and CDR2 is SASEGT. V shed 8 bases and J 1 base; nucleotides not matched to a gene: 5. The CDR3 nucleotides read TGTGCCAGCGGGCGGACAGGGGTTAACTATGGCTACACCTTC. It encodes CASGRTGVNYGYTF.

This clonotype was counted at least ten times. The genes are TRBV27 and TRBJ2-5, with 11 bases identical to TRBD1. The J segment lost 7 bases and the V segment lost 4 bases, leaving 14 bases of the junction unmatched. This CDR3 region has 17 residues. From germline, CDR1 is MNHEY and CDR2 SMNVEV (reference sequence). CDR3 protein: CASSWTGGMLREGTQYF. The CDR3 bases are TGTGCCAGCAGTTGGACAGGGGGCATGTTAAGGGAAGGGACCCAGTACTTC.

This chain links TRBV9 with TRBJ2-5; the D gene is possibly TRBD1 (5 bases). The CDR3 is made up of 15 amino acids. The V and J ends lost 4 bases and 5 bases respectively, with 18 bases between them. Germline V gives CDR1 SGDLS, CDR2 YYNGEE. The chain's CDR3 is CASSLQSQGVETQYF. As DNA, the CDR3 is TGTGCCAGCAGCCTCCAATCCCAGGGCGTGGAGACCCAGTACTTC.

This clonotype appeared many times. The chain uses TRBV13 and TRBJ2-7, with no clear D. Germline V lookup: CDR1 PRHDT, CDR2 FYEKMQ (reference sequence). Trimming left V 4 bases short and J 0 bases short, with 10 bases between. This CDR3 comprises 14 residues. The CDR3 DNA reads as TGTGCCAGCAGCTCATTGACGGACTCCTACGAGCAGTACTTC. This gives the protein CASSSLTDSYEQYF. Full variable domain (remainder filled in from reference TRBV13 and TRBJ2-7): AAGVIQSPRHLIKEKRETATLKCYPIPRHDTVYWYQQGPGQDPQFLISFYEKMQSDKGSIPDRFSAQQFSDYHSELNMSSLELGDSALYFCASSSLTDSYEQYFGPGTRLTVT.

The V and J genes are TRBV5-1 and TRBJ2-7, with TRBD2 matching over 9 bases. V was pared by 1 base and J by 1 base, with 6 bases of the junction left unmatched. Germline CDR1 and CDR2: SGHRS and YFSETQ. The CDR3 is 16 residues long. CDR3 nucleotide sequence: TGCGCCAGCAGCTTGAATGGAGCGGGAGGTTCCTACGAGCAGTACTTC. Protein product: CASSLNGAGGSYEQYF. Variable domain in full (rest from reference TRBV5-1 and TRBJ2-7): KAGVTQTPRYLIKTRGQQVTLSCSPISGHRSVSWYQQTPGQGLQFLFEYFSETQRNKGNFPGRFSGRQFSNSRSEMNVSTLELGDSALYLCASSLNGAGGSYEQYFGPGTRLTVT.

The chain recombines TRBV7-3 with TRBJ2-1; TRBD2 aligns across 9 bases. This CDR3 region has 15 residues. V lost 2 bases and J lost 4; bases outside the gene matches: 3. CDR1 and CDR2 from the germline V gene are SGHTA and FQGTGA. CDR3 coding DNA: TGTGCCAGCAGCTTACTCAGCGGGGGGTACAATGAGCAGTTCTTC. Translating it yields CASSLLSGGYNEQFF.

V is TRBV28 and J is TRBJ2-6, with D hard to call. CDR1 MDHEN and CDR2 SYDVKM come from the germline V gene. This CDR3 region has 15 residues. The V gene lost 2 bases and the J gene lost 2 bases, with 7 bases spanning the gap. The DNA for the CDR3 is TGTGCCAGCAGTTTACGCGCAACTGGGGCCAACGTCCTGACTTTC. Its translation is CASSLRATGANVLTF.

This clonotype was counted between two and nine times. The chain carries TRBV15 and TRBJ2-3; TRBD1 matches 9 bases. Looked up from germline, CDR1 is LNHNV and CDR2 is YYDKDF (reference sequence). CDR3 length equals 17 residues. V was clipped by 1 base and J by 3 bases; unmatched bases: 8. As DNA, the CDR3 is TGTGCCACCAGCAGAGGAGGGACAGGGTCGTTGACAGATACGCAGTATTTT. Translated: CATSRGGTGSLTDTQYF. The variable domain in full, completed from reference TRBV15 and TRBJ2-3, reads DAMVIQNPRYQVTQFGKPVTLSCSQTLNHNVMYWYQQKSSQAPKLLFHYYDKDFNNEADTPDNFQSRRPNTSFCFLDIRSPGLGDTAMYLCATSRGGTGSLTDTQYFGPGTRLTVL.

This clonotype was recorded a few times. This chain uses TRBV30 with TRBJ1-2; D might be TRBD1 (5 bases). Germline-derived CDR1 and CDR2 are GTSNPN and SVGIG (reference sequence). The CDR3 consists of 15 residues. V was trimmed by 0 bases and J by 10 bases, leaving 21 bases between them. In DNA, the CDR3 is TGTGCCTGGAGTGTACCCCACCCGGGGACCAGAGCCTACACCTTC. Residues: CAWSVPHPGTRAYTF.

The chain uses TRBV29-1 and TRBJ2-3; perhaps TRBD2 as D (6 bases). This CDR3 region has 14 residues. V lost 6 bases and J lost 0, with 13 bases in between. CDR1 is SQVTM, CDR2 ANQGSEA, per germline. CDR3 protein: CSVSEGGSTDTQYF. The CDR3 nucleotides are TGCAGCGTCTCGGAGGGCGGGAGCACAGATACGCAGTATTTT.

V usage is TRBV29-1 and J usage is TRBJ2-3; 8 bases match TRBD2. The germline V gene has CDR1 SQVTM and CDR2 ANQGSEA. V lost 6 bases, J lost 4 bases, and 9 bases stayed unmatched. The CDR3 consists of 14 residues. The DNA for the CDR3 is TGCAGCGTGAATCGACCGGGAGGGCCAGATACGCAGTATTTT. This translates into CSVNRPGGPDTQYF.

This clonotype was counted at least ten times. This chain uses TRBV29-1 with TRBJ1-1; D gene uncertain. V dropped 0 bases and J dropped 10 bases, with 12 bases sitting between them. The CDR3 loop spans 12 amino acids. Germline V lookup: CDR1 SQVTM, CDR2 ANQGSEA. The CDR3 region is CSVEEAGQGAFF. As DNA, the CDR3 is TGCAGCGTTGAAGAGGCGGGCCAAGGAGCTTTCTTT.